This TCR beta chain was captured in a study of immune characterization of retroperitoneal liposarcoma. The CDR3 contains 14 residues. Germline assignment: CDR1 MNHEY and CDR2 SMNVEV (reference sequence). In TCRdb, the PCR reads were re-called with MiXCR into one record per CDR3 protein. The table shows roughly 2,400 distinct CDR3 sequences, with roughly 52% occurring only once. Sequenced: tumor tissue. The chain carries TRBV27 and TRBJ2-1; TRBD1 might be the D (6 bases). TRBJ2-5 explains the end of the DNA better; the J call may be wrong. This clonotype was obtained from a female donor with retroperitoneal liposarcoma. CDR3 loop: CASSLSRGSGTQYF. CDR3 in DNA: TGTGCCAGCAGTTTAAGCAGGGGAAGCGGGACCCAGTACTTC.